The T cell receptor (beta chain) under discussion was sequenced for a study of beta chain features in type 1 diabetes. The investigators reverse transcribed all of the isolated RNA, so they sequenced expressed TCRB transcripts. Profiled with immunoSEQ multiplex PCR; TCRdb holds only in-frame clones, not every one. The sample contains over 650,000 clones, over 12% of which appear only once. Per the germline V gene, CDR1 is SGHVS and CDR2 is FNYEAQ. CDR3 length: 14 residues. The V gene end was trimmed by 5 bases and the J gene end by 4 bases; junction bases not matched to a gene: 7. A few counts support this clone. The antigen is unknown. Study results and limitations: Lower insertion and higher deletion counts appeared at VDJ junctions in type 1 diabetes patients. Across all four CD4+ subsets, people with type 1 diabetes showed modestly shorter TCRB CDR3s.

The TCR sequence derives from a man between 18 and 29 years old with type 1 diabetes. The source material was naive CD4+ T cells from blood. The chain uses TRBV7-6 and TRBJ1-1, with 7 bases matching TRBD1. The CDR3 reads CASSPRQGSTEAFF. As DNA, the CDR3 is TGTGCCAGCAGCCCACGACAGGGCAGCACTGAAGCTTTCTTT.